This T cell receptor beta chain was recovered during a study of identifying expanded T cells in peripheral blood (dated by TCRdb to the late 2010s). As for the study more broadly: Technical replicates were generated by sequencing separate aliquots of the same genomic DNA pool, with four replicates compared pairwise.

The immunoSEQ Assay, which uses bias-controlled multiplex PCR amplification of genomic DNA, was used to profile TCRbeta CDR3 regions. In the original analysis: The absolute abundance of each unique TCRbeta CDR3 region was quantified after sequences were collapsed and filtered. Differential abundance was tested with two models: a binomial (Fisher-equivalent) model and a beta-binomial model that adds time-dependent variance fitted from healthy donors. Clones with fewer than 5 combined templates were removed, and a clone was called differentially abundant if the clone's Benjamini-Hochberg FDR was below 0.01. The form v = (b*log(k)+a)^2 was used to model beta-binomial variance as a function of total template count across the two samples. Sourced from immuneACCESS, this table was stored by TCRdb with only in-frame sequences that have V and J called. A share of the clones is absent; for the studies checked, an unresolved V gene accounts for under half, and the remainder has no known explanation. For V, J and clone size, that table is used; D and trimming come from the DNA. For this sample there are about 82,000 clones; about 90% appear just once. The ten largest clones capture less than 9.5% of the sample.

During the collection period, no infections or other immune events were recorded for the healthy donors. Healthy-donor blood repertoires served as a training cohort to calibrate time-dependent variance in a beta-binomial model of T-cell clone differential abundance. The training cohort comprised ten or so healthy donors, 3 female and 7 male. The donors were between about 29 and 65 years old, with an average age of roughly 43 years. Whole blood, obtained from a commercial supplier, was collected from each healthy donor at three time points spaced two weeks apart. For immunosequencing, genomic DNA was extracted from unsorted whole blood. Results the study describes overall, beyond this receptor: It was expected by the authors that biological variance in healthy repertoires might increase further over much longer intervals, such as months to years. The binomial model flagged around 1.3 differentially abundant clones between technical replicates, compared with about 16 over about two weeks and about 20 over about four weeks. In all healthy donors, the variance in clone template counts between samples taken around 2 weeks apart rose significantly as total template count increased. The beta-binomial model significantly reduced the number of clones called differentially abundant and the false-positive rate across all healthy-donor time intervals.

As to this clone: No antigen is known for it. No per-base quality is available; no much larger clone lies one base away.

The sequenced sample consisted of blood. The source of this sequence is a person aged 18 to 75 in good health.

DNA sequence: TGTGCCAGCAGCCCAATTAGCGGCATAAGAGGCTACGAGCAGTACTTC. It is translated as CASSPISGIRGYEQYF. This sequence uses TRBV11-3 and TRBJ2-7; TRBD2 might be the D gene, on 6 matching bases. CDR1 and CDR2 are drawn from the germline V gene: SGHNT, YENEEA. V drops 5 bases and J drops 3 bases, leaving 20 bases in between. Taken from cysteine to phenylalanine, the CDR3 has 16 residues. The kept DNA is CDR3 alone, 48 bases in frame from the first base.